The rows below give T cell receptor beta chains drawn from one sample of a study of identical twins. TCRdb processed the 5' RACE reads anew with MiXCR; each CDR3 protein has one entry. The sample has about 810,000 distinct CDR3 sequences, around 12% seen once. The sample was also linked to a second study, of yellow fever vaccine responses in identical twins.

The sequenced sample was PBMCs. Receptors were obtained from a woman aged 18 to 35 in good health. CDR3s include the opening cysteine and the closing phenylalanine or tryptophan. The order of the fields is V gene, J gene, D gene, CDR3 protein. A D gene is named only where the DNA matches it firmly.

V gene: TRBV3-1
J gene: TRBJ2-6
D gene: -
CDR3 protein: CASSPSYGANVLTF

V gene: TRBV6-1
J gene: TRBJ1-3
D gene: -
CDR3 protein: CASSEAGGAGNTIYF

V gene: TRBV5-1
J gene: TRBJ2-3
D gene: -
CDR3 protein: CASSLLSASTDTQYF

V gene: TRBV4-1
J gene: TRBJ2-2
D gene: TRBD2
CDR3 protein: CASSQEWAGGRVGELFF

V gene: TRBV28
J gene: TRBJ1-3
D gene: -
CDR3 protein: CASSLIGSSGNTIYF

V gene: TRBV5-1
J gene: TRBJ2-6
D gene: -
CDR3 protein: CASTKRTAVSGANVLTF

V gene: TRBV2
J gene: TRBJ2-3
D gene: TRBD2
CDR3 protein: CASSERSGGVDTQYF

V gene: TRBV10-3
J gene: TRBJ2-2
D gene: TRBD2
CDR3 protein: CAISTGTSLNTGELFF

V gene: TRBV5-1
J gene: TRBJ1-6
D gene: -
CDR3 protein: CASSPDRTNSPLHF

V gene: TRBV10-1
J gene: TRBJ2-1
D gene: -
CDR3 protein: CASSESAGKQFF

V gene: TRBV7-9
J gene: TRBJ2-1
D gene: TRBD2
CDR3 protein: CASSPRTSGGINEQFF

V gene: TRBV5-1
J gene: TRBJ2-1
D gene: TRBD2
CDR3 protein: CASSLDRVAGGYYNEQFF

V gene: TRBV7-9
J gene: TRBJ2-7
D gene: TRBD1
CDR3 protein: CASSLGDRNSEQYF

V gene: TRBV7-2
J gene: TRBJ2-1
D gene: -
CDR3 protein: CASSSPGGGRNEQFF

V gene: TRBV7-8
J gene: TRBJ2-1
D gene: -
CDR3 protein: CASSFGTSPNNEQFF

V gene: TRBV7-2
J gene: TRBJ2-1
D gene: -
CDR3 protein: CATAEFRYNEQFF

V gene: TRBV4-1
J gene: TRBJ1-1
D gene: -
CDR3 protein: CASSRGVEAFF

V gene: TRBV29-1
J gene: TRBJ2-1
D gene: -
CDR3 protein: CSAEGSRFGNEQFF

V gene: TRBV20-1
J gene: TRBJ2-3
D gene: TRBD2
CDR3 protein: CSAHSSGGNTDTQYF

V gene: TRBV28
J gene: TRBJ2-6
D gene: TRBD1
CDR3 protein: CASSQGGQPYSGANVLTF

V gene: TRBV6-4
J gene: TRBJ2-5
D gene: TRBD2
CDR3 protein: CASSDSSSGKPQYF

V gene: TRBV24-1
J gene: TRBJ2-1
D gene: -
CDR3 protein: CATDAGAPSTNEQFF

V gene: TRBV4-1
J gene: TRBJ1-6
D gene: -
CDR3 protein: CASSQDSGVVRSPLHF

V gene: TRBV6-1
J gene: TRBJ1-5
D gene: TRBD1
CDR3 protein: CASSEETGLGQPQHF

V gene: TRBV10-1
J gene: TRBJ2-3
D gene: TRBD2
CDR3 protein: CASSEAGREFTDTQYF

V gene: TRBV20-1
J gene: TRBJ1-5
D gene: -
CDR3 protein: CSVGSNQPQHF

V gene: TRBV6-5
J gene: TRBJ2-7
D gene: -
CDR3 protein: CASSYGEGITEQYF

V gene: TRBV7-8
J gene: TRBJ2-3
D gene: TRBD1
CDR3 protein: CASSLGTGPRDTQYF

V gene: TRBV12-5
J gene: TRBJ2-1
D gene: -
CDR3 protein: CASGLSQYNEQFF

V gene: TRBV20-1
J gene: TRBJ2-7
D gene: -
CDR3 protein: CSAIDRSYEQYF

V gene: TRBV10-3
J gene: TRBJ2-7
D gene: TRBD2
CDR3 protein: CAISSAGAGGLSYYEQYF

V gene: TRBV12-3/TRBV12-4
J gene: TRBJ1-6
D gene: -
CDR3 protein: CASSFRNSPHHF

V gene: TRBV12-3/TRBV12-4
J gene: TRBJ2-2
D gene: TRBD1
CDR3 protein: CASTPLGTGGSGELFF

V gene: TRBV20-1
J gene: TRBJ2-1
D gene: -
CDR3 protein: CSASLAGPREQFF

V gene: TRBV12-3/TRBV12-4
J gene: TRBJ2-5
D gene: -
CDR3 protein: CASTLTGETQYF

V gene: TRBV6-4
J gene: TRBJ2-2
D gene: TRBD1
CDR3 protein: CASREGGAETGELFF

V gene: TRBV5-6
J gene: TRBJ2-7
D gene: -
CDR3 protein: CASSLAGGHEQYF

V gene: TRBV5-8
J gene: TRBJ1-2
D gene: -
CDR3 protein: CASSPMFPLNYGYTF

V gene: TRBV12-3/TRBV12-4
J gene: TRBJ2-7
D gene: -
CDR3 protein: CASSLLGQGRGEQYF

V gene: TRBV3-1
J gene: TRBJ1-6
D gene: TRBD1
CDR3 protein: CASNRDRVQNSPLHF

V gene: TRBV9
J gene: TRBJ2-1
D gene: -
CDR3 protein: CASSLAPGWGNEQFF

V gene: TRBV15
J gene: TRBJ2-4
D gene: -
CDR3 protein: CATSRDAVSGKNIQYF

V gene: TRBV10-1
J gene: TRBJ2-3
D gene: -
CDR3 protein: CASSEDRSPDTQYF

V gene: TRBV12-3/TRBV12-4
J gene: TRBJ2-3
D gene: -
CDR3 protein: CASRSGLPTDTQYF

V gene: TRBV27
J gene: TRBJ2-2
D gene: -
CDR3 protein: CASSLFPANTGELFF

V gene: TRBV5-1
J gene: TRBJ2-1
D gene: TRBD2
CDR3 protein: CASREVLAGGFHSYNEQFF

V gene: TRBV11-1
J gene: TRBJ1-4
D gene: TRBD1
CDR3 protein: CASSFPFGTGSSSNEKLFF

V gene: TRBV15
J gene: TRBJ1-1
D gene: -
CDR3 protein: CATTSFGTEAFF

V gene: TRBV9
J gene: TRBJ2-1
D gene: TRBD2
CDR3 protein: CASSRGGASGQEEQFF

V gene: TRBV20-1
J gene: TRBJ2-5
D gene: -
CDR3 protein: CSARDPGQIQETQYF

V gene: TRBV9
J gene: TRBJ2-2
D gene: TRBD2
CDR3 protein: CASSADSGENTGELFF